Listed below are T cell receptor beta chains from one sample, sequenced in a study of Graves' ophthalmopathy and Graves' hyperthyroidism. Via MiXCR, TCRdb re-called the multiplex PCR reads, giving one row per CDR3 protein. This table holds 350,000 to 400,000 distinct CDR3 sequences, 15% to 20% found once. The sample was peripheral blood. These receptor sequences come from a woman younger than 30 with Graves' ophthalmopathy. The CDR3 runs from the conserved cysteine through the conserved F or W. D genes are given only for firm matches. Clone sizes are given selectively: once, few, many, or a class where the clone is expanded.

abundance	v_gene	len	d_gene	j_gene	CDR3aa	CDR3nt
NA	TRBV28	17	NA	TRBJ2-2	CASSSPLPGGDTGEMFF	TGTGCCAGCAGTTCGCCCCTCCCAGGGGGGGACACCGGGGAGATGTTTTTT
many	TRBV30	17	NA	TRBJ1-5	CAWSASPLGVSNQPQHF	TGTGCCTGGAGTGCCTCACCCCTAGGTGTTAGCAATCAGCCCCAGCATTTT
NA	TRBV19	16	TRBD1	TRBJ1-1	CASSGQGFRMNTEAFF	TGTGCCAGTAGTGGACAGGGTTTCCGCATGAACACTGAAGCTTTCTTT
many	TRBV19	13	NA	TRBJ1-1	CASMYRVNTEAFF	TGTGCCAGTATGTACAGGGTGAACACTGAAGCTTTCTTT
many	TRBV28	17	NA	TRBJ2-5	CASSPSAGAAMEETQYF	TGTGCCAGCAGTCCAAGTGCCGGGGCCGCCATGGAAGAGACCCAGTACTTC
many	TRBV12-3/TRBV12-4	17	NA	TRBJ2-2	CASSLNGGGGDTGELFF	TGTGCCAGCAGTTTAAATGGGGGTGGAGGGGACACCGGGGAGCTGTTTTTT
many	TRBV6-1	16	TRBD1	TRBJ1-5	CASSHPAGGGNQPQHF	TGTGCCAGCAGCCACCCCGCAGGGGGTGGCAATCAGCCCCAGCATTTT
NA	TRBV6-1	15	TRBD2	TRBJ2-5	CASSVGTRIQETQYF	TGTGCCAGCAGTGTAGGGACTAGGATCCAAGAGACCCAGTACTTC
many	TRBV29-1	15	TRBD2	TRBJ2-5	CSVEGPREGPETQYF	TGCAGCGTTGAAGGGCCCAGGGAGGGCCCAGAGACCCAGTACTTC
NA	TRBV20-1	14	NA	TRBJ1-1	CSAGHIDGRYEAFF	TGCAGTGCCGGACATATTGACGGCCGTTATGAAGCTTTCTTT
few	TRBV3-1	14	TRBD2	TRBJ2-7	CASTRTSGLGEQYF	TGTGCCAGCACCCGGACTAGCGGCTTGGGGGAGCAGTACTTC
NA	TRBV27	13	TRBD1	TRBJ2-2	CASSDRGNGELFF	TGTGCCAGCAGTGACAGGGGTAACGGGGAGCTGTTTTTT
once	TRBV6-5	15	NA	TRBJ1-3	CASSLAWGTGNTIYF	TGTGCCAGCAGTTTAGCTTGGGGGACTGGAAACACCATATATTTT
many	TRBV30	12	NA	TRBJ1-2	CAGLTDNYGYTF	TGTGCCGGCCTGACAGATAACTATGGCTACACCTTC
many	TRBV7-2	16	TRBD1	TRBJ1-5	CASSQGGGKGNQPQHF	TGTGCCAGCAGCCAAGGGGGCGGCAAAGGCAATCAGCCCCAGCATTTT
many	TRBV6-5	16	NA	TRBJ2-7	CASSYKATRSSYEQYF	TGTGCCAGCAGTTATAAGGCGACTAGGAGCTCCTACGAGCAGTACTTC
many	TRBV2	13	NA	TRBJ2-7	CASSGQGLNEQYF	TGTGCCAGCAGTGGACAGGGACTCAACGAGCAGTACTTC
many	TRBV12-3/TRBV12-4	15	NA	TRBJ2-5	CASSFDSSLGETQYF	TGTGCCAGCAGTTTTGACAGCTCCTTGGGGGAGACCCAGTACTTC
many	TRBV27	14	NA	TRBJ2-7	CASRGSGSLYEQYF	TGTGCCAGCAGAGGTAGCGGAAGTCTGTACGAGCAGTACTTC
many	TRBV6-5	14	NA	TRBJ2-2	CASSYGQPTGELFF	TGTGCCAGCAGTTACGGACAGCCCACCGGGGAGCTGTTTTTT
many	TRBV11-2	15	NA	TRBJ2-7	CASSLGLGLTYEQYF	TGTGCCAGCAGCTTAGGCTTGGGATTGACCTACGAGCAGTACTTC
many	TRBV28	12	NA	TRBJ1-2	CASSPTGSGYTF	TGTGCCAGCAGTCCCACAGGGAGCGGCTACACCTTC
many	TRBV20-1	13	NA	TRBJ1-1	CSASDGVSGEAFF	TGCAGTGCCAGTGACGGTGTCTCTGGTGAAGCTTTCTTT
many	TRBV12-3/TRBV12-4	13	NA	TRBJ1-2	CASSSGGNYGYTF	TGTGCCAGCAGTTCCGGAGGGAACTATGGCTACACCTTC
many	TRBV11-2	14	TRBD2	TRBJ2-5	CASSMGTTQETQYF	TGTGCCAGCAGCATGGGGACTACCCAAGAGACCCAGTACTTC
many	TRBV7-9	14	NA	TRBJ1-1	CASRTDTQNTEAFF	TGTGCCAGCAGAACTGACACCCAGAACACTGAAGCTTTCTTT
many	TRBV6-2/TRBV6-3	16	NA	TRBJ2-5	CASSWDGMRSRETQYF	TGTGCCAGCAGTTGGGACGGCATGAGGAGTCGGGAGACCCAGTACTTC
many	TRBV19	17	NA	TRBJ2-2	CASSNWDLAKYTGELFF	TGTGCCAGTAGCAATTGGGATCTAGCGAAGTACACCGGGGAGCTGTTTTTT
many	TRBV2	13	NA	TRBJ1-1	CASSGSGYTEAFF	TGTGCCAGCAGTGGATCGGGTTACACTGAAGCTTTCTTT
NA	TRBV6-5	15	NA	TRBJ2-2	CASSYSPENTGELFF	TGTGCCAGCAGTTACAGCCCTGAAAACACCGGGGAGCTGTTTTTT
many	TRBV11-2	17	NA	TRBJ2-7	CASSPRLGRGVKYEQYF	TGTGCCAGCAGCCCCCGGTTGGGGCGGGGTGTTAAATACGAGCAGTACTTC
many	TRBV6-1	14	NA	TRBJ2-7	CASSAGVSSYEQYF	TGTGCCAGCAGTGCGGGGGTAAGCTCCTACGAGCAGTACTTC
many	TRBV5-1	17	TRBD2	TRBJ2-5	CASSCCNRLADQETQYF	TGCGCCAGCAGCTGTTGTAACCGGCTAGCGGATCAAGAGACCCAGTACTTC
many	TRBV28	14	NA	TRBJ2-7	CASSTTGRRGEQYF	TGTGCCAGCAGTACAACGGGTCGGCGGGGCGAGCAGTACTTC
many	TRBV19	11	NA	TRBJ1-2	CASSTPGGYTF	TGTGCCAGTAGTACGCCCGGGGGCTACACCTTC
many	TRBV6-2/TRBV6-3	12	NA	TRBJ2-5	CASSYVGETQYF	TGTGCCAGCAGTTATGTGGGAGAGACCCAGTACTTC
many	TRBV6-5	16	NA	TRBJ1-2	CASSYSFNAGIYGYTF	TGTGCCAGCAGTTACTCGTTTAACGCAGGGATCTATGGCTACACCTTC
NA	TRBV4-3	13	TRBD1	TRBJ2-7	CASSQGQGREQYF	TGCGCCAGCAGCCAGGGACAGGGTCGCGAGCAGTACTTC